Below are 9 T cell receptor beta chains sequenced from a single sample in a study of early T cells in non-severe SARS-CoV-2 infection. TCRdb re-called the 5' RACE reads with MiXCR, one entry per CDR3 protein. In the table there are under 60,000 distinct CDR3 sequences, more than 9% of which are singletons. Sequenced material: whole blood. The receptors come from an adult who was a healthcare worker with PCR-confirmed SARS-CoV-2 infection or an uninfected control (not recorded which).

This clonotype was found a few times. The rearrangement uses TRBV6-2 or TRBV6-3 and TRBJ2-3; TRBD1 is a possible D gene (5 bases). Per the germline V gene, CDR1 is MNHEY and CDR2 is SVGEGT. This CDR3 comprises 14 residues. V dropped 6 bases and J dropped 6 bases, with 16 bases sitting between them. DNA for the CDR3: TGTGCCAGCAGACCGACAGTTGGAAGGGATACGCAGTATTTT. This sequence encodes CASRPTVGRDTQYF.

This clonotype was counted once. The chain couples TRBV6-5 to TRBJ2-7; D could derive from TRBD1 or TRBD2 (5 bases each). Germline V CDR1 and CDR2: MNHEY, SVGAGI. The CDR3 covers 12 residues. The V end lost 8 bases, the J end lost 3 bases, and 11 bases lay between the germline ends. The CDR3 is CASRRGHYEQYF. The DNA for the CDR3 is TGTGCCAGCCGCCGGGGCCACTACGAGCAGTACTTC.

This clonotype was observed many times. CDR3 DNA: TGCAGCGTTGAAGATCTAGGGCAGGGTTGGAATGAGCAGTTCTTC. Translating gives CSVEDLGQGWNEQFF. The J gene is TRBJ2-1, the V gene TRBV29-1; D is possibly TRBD1 (5 bases). CDR3 size: 15 residues. Germline V gene lookup returns CDR1 SQVTM and CDR2 ANQGSEA. V dropped 0 bases and J dropped 7 bases, with 16 bases sitting between them.

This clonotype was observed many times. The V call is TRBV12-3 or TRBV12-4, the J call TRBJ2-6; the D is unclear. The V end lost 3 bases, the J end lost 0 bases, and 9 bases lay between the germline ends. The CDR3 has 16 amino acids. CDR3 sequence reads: CASSLLQSSGANVLTF. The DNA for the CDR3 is TGTGCCAGCAGTTTGCTACAGAGCTCTGGGGCCAACGTCCTGACTTTC.

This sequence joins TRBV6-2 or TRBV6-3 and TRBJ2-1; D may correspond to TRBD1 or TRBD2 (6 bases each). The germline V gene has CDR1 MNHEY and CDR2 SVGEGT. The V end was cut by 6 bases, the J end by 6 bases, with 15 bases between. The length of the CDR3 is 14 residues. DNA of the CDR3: TGTGCCAGCAGGCGGGACAATGCATTCAATGAGCAGTTCTTC. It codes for CASRRDNAFNEQFF.

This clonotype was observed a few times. The CDR3 reads CASSRGPTEAFF. The CDR3 DNA follows: TGTGCCAGCAGCCGTGGACCCACTGAAGCTTTCTTT. J is TRBJ1-1 and V is TRBV4-2, with no clear D. CDR3 size: 12 residues. V was shortened by 4 bases and J by 4 bases, with 7 bases between the two germline ends. The germline V gene has CDR1 LGHNA and CDR2 YNFKEQ.

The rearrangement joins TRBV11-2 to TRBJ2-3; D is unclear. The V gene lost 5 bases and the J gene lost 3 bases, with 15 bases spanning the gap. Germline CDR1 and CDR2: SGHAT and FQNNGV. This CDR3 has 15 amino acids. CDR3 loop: CASSIGSADTDTQYF. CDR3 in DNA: TGTGCCAGCAGCATTGGATCCGCTGATACAGATACGCAGTATTTT. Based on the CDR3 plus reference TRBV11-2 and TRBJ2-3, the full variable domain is EAGVAQSPRYKIIEKRQSVAFWCNPISGHATLYWYQQILGQGPKLLIQFQNNGVVDDSQLPKDRFSAERLKGVDSTLKIQPAKLEDSAVYLCASSIGSADTDTQYFGPGTRLTVL.

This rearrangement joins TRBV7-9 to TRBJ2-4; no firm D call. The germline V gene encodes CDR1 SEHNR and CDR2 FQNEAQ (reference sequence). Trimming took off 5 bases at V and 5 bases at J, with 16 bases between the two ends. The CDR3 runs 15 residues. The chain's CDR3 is CASSQTAGSQNIQYF. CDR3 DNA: TGTGCCAGCAGCCAAACGGCTGGATCCCAAAACATTCAGTACTTC.

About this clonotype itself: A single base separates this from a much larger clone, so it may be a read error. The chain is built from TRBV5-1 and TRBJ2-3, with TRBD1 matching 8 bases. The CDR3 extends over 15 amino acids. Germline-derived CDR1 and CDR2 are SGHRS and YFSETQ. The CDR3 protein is CANSPTGAFTDTQYF. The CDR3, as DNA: TGCGCCAACAGCCCGACAGGGGCTTTCACAGATACGCAGTATTTT.